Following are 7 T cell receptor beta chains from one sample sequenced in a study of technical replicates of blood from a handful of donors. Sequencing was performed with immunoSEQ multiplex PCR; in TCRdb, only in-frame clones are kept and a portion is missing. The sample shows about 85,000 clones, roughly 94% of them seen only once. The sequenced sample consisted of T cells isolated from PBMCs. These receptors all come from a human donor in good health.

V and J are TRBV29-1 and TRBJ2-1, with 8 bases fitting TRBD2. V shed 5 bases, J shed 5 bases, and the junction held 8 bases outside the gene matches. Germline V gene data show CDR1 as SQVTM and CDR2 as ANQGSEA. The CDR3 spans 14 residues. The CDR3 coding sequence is TGCAGCGTTCTCCCGGGAGGGCCCCACAATGAGCAGTTCTTC. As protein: CSVLPGGPHNEQFF.

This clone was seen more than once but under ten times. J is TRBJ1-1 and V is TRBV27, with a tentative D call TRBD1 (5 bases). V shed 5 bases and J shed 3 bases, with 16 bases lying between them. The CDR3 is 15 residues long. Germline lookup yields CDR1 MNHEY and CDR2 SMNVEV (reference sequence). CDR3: CASSPGVRADTEAFF. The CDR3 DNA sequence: TGTGCCAGCAGTCCGGGGGTTCGGGCAGACACTGAAGCTTTCTTT.

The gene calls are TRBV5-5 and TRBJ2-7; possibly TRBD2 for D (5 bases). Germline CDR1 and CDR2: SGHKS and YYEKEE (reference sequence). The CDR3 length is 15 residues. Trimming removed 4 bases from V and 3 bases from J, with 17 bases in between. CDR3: CASSPWTYLDYEQYF. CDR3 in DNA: TGTGCCAGCAGCCCCTGGACTTACCTAGACTACGAGCAGTACTTC.

The DNA of the CDR3 is TGTGCCAGTAGTAGCGGCCCATACAATGAGCAGTTCTTC. Translated, it gives CASSSGPYNEQFF. V and J are TRBV19 and TRBJ2-1; D gene ambiguous. V was trimmed by 4 bases and J by 4 bases, leaving 8 bases between them. The CDR3 consists of 13 residues. The germline CDR1 and CDR2 sequences are LNHDA and SQIVND (reference sequence).

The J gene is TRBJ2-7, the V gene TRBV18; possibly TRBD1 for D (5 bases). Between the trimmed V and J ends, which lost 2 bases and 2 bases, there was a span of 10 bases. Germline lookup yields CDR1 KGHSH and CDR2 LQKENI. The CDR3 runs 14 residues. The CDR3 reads CASSPFSGTYEQYF. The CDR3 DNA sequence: TGTGCCAGCTCACCATTTTCAGGGACCTACGAGCAGTACTTC.

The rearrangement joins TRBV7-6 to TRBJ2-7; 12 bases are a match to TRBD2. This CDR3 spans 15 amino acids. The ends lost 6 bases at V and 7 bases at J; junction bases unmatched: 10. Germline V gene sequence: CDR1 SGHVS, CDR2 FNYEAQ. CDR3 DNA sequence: TGTGCCAGCAGTCCAACGACTAGCGGGAGTAGGGAGCAGTACTTC. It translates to CASSPTTSGSREQYF.

The chain's CDR3 is CASSGQPSNQPQHF. The CDR3 DNA is TGTGCCAGCAGTGGACAGCCTAGCAATCAGCCCCAGCATTTT. J is TRBJ1-5 and V is TRBV6-1; a weak D match, TRBD1 (5 bases). Germline CDR1 reads MNHNS; CDR2 reads SASEGT. CDR3 size: 14 residues. V dropped 4 bases and J dropped 0 bases, with 7 bases sitting between them.